Described below is a single T cell receptor beta chain sequence and its context. Antigen specificity is unknown. This sample is part of a study of a mutant IDH1 vaccine in newly diagnosed glioma. Study details: Of treated patients, 62.5% were men and about 38% women, averaging roughly 37 years. Most patients had radiochemotherapy with temozolomide before enrollment; others had one alone. General study points: Vaccine-induced immune responses occurred in 90% to 95% of patients.

There are 15 residues in the CDR3. Germline V CDR1 and CDR2: SGHVS, FQNEAQ. V was shortened by 2 bases and J by 2 bases, with 9 bases between the two germline ends. Time point indicated: baseline, week 1 (first vaccination visit). Stated treatment: pre-vaccination baseline after standard-of-care therapy. Assay used: immunoSEQ multiplex PCR; TCRdb lists only in-frame clones, some missing. The repertoire holds 45,000 to 55,000 clones, roughly 88% seen once, with about 2.2% in the top ten. The V call is TRBV7-8, the J call TRBJ2-2; no reliable D call. The receptor's source is a middle-aged man with glioma. Sample: PBMCs, taken from a glioma patient treated with radiotherapy, temozolomide or both. CDR3 DNA sequence: TGTGCCAGCAGCTTAACGAGCCTTAACACCGGGGAGCTGTTTTTT. This encodes CASSLTSLNTGELFF.